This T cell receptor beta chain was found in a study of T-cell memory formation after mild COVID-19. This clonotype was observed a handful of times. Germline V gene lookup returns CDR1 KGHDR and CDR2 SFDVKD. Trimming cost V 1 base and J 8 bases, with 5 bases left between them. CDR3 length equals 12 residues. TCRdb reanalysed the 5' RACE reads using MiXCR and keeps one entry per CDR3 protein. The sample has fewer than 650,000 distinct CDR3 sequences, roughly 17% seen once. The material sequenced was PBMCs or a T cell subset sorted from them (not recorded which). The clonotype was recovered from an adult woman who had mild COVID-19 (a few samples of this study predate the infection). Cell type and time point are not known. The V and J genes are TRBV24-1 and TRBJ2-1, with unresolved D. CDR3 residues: CATSDLLHEQFF. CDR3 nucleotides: TGTGCCACCAGTGATTTACTTCATGAGCAGTTCTTC.